This T cell receptor beta chain is drawn from a study of monozygotic twins with inflammatory bowel disease. Study findings and constraints: Sharing of clonotypes with others was lower in IBD patients than in healthy twins, and this was especially so with disease activity.

Total RNA input per TCR library was roughly 3,300 ng. UMIs containing a 6-nucleotide sample barcode were added via template switching. Following a re-call of the 5' RACE reads, TCRdb has one entry per CDR3 protein and lacks DNA. The table lists 210,000 or so distinct CDR3 sequences. In germline, CDR1 is SNHLY, CDR2 FYNNEI. CDR3 length equals 16 residues. Of note for this clonotype: Its antigen is unknown.

The TCR was taken from a human donor with ulcerative colitis or Crohn's disease, or a healthy co-twin of an affected twin (not recorded which). The sample comprised blood. The chain combines TRBV2 with TRBJ2-3; TCRdb's D call, TRBD2, is unchecked because there is no DNA. The chain's CDR3 is CASSRLAGGPTDTQYF.